The entry below describes one T cell receptor beta chain. This sample was taken from a study of blood T cell repertoires in COVID-19. Whole-study context: Sample material is recorded as cDNA or gDNA derived from T cells, B-cell-depleted T cells, or PBMCs.

Germline V gives CDR1 SGDLS, CDR2 YYNGEE. The CDR3 runs to 17 residues. The V and J ends lost 3 bases and 2 bases, in that order; junction bases with no gene match: 8. As handled by the study authors: Amplification of reference gene primers provided the estimated nucleated cell counts. The table came from immunoSEQ multiplex PCR; TCRdb's copy has only in-frame clones and leaves some out. For V, J and clone size, that table is used; D and trimming come from the DNA. The data hold some 210,000 clones, with around 82% observed a single time. The sequenced sample was peripheral blood. The TCR originated in a man in his forties or fifties with active or convalescent COVID-19. V gene TRBV9 combines with J gene TRBJ1-5; 10 bases are a match to TRBD1. This CDR3 reads CASSDSGGTGGNQPQHF. The CDR3 DNA follows: TGTGCCAGCAGCGACTCCGGTGGGACAGGGGGCAATCAGCCCCAGCATTTT.